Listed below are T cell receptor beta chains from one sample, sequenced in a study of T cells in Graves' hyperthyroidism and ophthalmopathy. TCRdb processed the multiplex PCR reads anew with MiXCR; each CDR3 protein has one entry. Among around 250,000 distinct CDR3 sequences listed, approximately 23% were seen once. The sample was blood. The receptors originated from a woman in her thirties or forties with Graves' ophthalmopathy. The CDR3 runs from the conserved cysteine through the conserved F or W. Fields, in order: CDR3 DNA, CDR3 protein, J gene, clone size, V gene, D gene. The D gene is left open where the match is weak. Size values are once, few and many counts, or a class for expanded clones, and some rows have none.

DNA: TGTGCCAGCAGCTTAGCTGGACAGGGGTTGGACGAGCAGTACTTC; CDR3: CASSLAGQGLDEQYF; J: TRBJ2-7; size: many; V: TRBV7-2; D: TRBD1
DNA: TGTGCCAGCAAAAAACCCACTAGCGGCACCGGGGAGCTGTTTTTT; CDR3: CASKKPTSGTGELFF; J: TRBJ2-2; size: many; V: TRBV6-1; D: TRBD2
DNA: TGTGCCAGCAGCCAGACTAGCGGGAGGGGGGAAAACATTCAGTACTTC; CDR3: CASSQTSGRGENIQYF; J: TRBJ2-4; size: many; V: TRBV7-2; D: TRBD2
DNA: TGCGCCAGCAGCCAAGTATTGTCAGGGGGATACGAGCAGTACTTC; CDR3: CASSQVLSGGYEQYF; J: TRBJ2-7; size: many; V: TRBV4-1; D: TRBD1
DNA: TGTGCCAGCAGGGGGATAGCGGGAGAGGCCTACGAGCAGTACTTC; CDR3: CASRGIAGEAYEQYF; J: TRBJ2-7; size: many; V: TRBV6-5; D: TRBD2
DNA: TGTGCCAGCAGTGAATCTTCCTATTGGGAGAATCAGTACTTC; CDR3: CASSESSYWENQYF; J: TRBJ2-7; size: NA; V: TRBV2; D: NA
DNA: TGTGCCAGCAGGACCCAGGGGGCGCTCGGAGAGACCCAGTACTTC; CDR3: CASRTQGALGETQYF; J: TRBJ2-5; size: many; V: TRBV28; D: TRBD1
DNA: TGTGCCAGCAGTTTAGGGGCCAGGGGTGTTCAGCCCCAGCATTTT; CDR3: CASSLGARGVQPQHF; J: TRBJ1-5; size: many; V: TRBV28; D: NA
DNA: TGTGCCAGTAGACGGGAACTTACCTATGGCTACACCTTC; CDR3: CASRRELTYGYTF; J: TRBJ1-2; size: many; V: TRBV19; D: NA
DNA: TGTGCCAGCAGCCCAGCGGACAGTATCGCTGGAAACACCATATATTTT; CDR3: CASSPADSIAGNTIYF; J: TRBJ1-3; size: many; V: TRBV7-2; D: NA
DNA: TGTGCCAGCAGTTTAGGGACAGGGGAGGGAACAACCTACGAGCAGTACTTC; CDR3: CASSLGTGEGTTYEQYF; J: TRBJ2-7; size: NA; V: TRBV28; D: TRBD1
DNA: TGTGCCAGCAGTTGGGACAGGGGGCATTCACCCCTCCACTTT; CDR3: CASSWDRGHSPLHF; J: TRBJ1-6; size: many; V: TRBV27; D: TRBD1
DNA: TGTGCCAGCAGTTGGGGCAGGGGGACCTATGGCTACACCTTC; CDR3: CASSWGRGTYGYTF; J: TRBJ1-2; size: many; V: TRBV6-5; D: TRBD1
DNA: TGTGCCAGCAGTTTTCTCCCGTCTGGACAGTTTGGCACTGAAGCTTTCTTT; CDR3: CASSFLPSGQFGTEAFF; J: TRBJ1-1; size: many; V: TRBV28; D: NA
DNA: TGTGCCAGCAGCGTAGCACAGAGCTCCTACGAGCAGTACTTC; CDR3: CASSVAQSSYEQYF; J: TRBJ2-7; size: few; V: TRBV9; D: NA
DNA: TGTGCCAGCAGTGAACGCGGGGCCCTTTTCGAGCAGTACTTC; CDR3: CASSERGALFEQYF; J: TRBJ2-7; size: NA; V: TRBV6-1; D: NA
DNA: TGCGCCAGCAGCTCAGACAGGACCACCTACGAGCAGTACTTC; CDR3: CASSSDRTTYEQYF; J: TRBJ2-7; size: few; V: TRBV5-1; D: NA
DNA: TGTGCCAGCAGTCCGACGCTTGTCTCTGGAAACACCATATATTTT; CDR3: CASSPTLVSGNTIYF; J: TRBJ1-3; size: many; V: TRBV27; D: NA
DNA: TGCAGTGCTAGTCTGAGCGGGAGGGCTTTTATCGGGGAGCTGTTTTTT; CDR3: CSASLSGRAFIGELFF; J: TRBJ2-2; size: many; V: TRBV20-1; D: TRBD2
DNA: TGTGCCAGCACCGGACGGTCCTACGAGCAGTACTTC; CDR3: CASTGRSYEQYF; J: TRBJ2-7; size: NA; V: TRBV6-1; D: NA
DNA: TGTGCCAGCAGCCGGGGACTCGGGGGTTGGTACGAGCAGTACTTC; CDR3: CASSRGLGGWYEQYF; J: TRBJ2-7; size: NA; V: TRBV11-2; D: NA
DNA: TGTGCCAGCAGTTACCTAGCGGGAGGGCCTTCCTACGAGCAGTACTTC; CDR3: CASSYLAGGPSYEQYF; J: TRBJ2-7; size: NA; V: TRBV6-2/TRBV6-3; D: TRBD2
DNA: TGTGCCAGCAGACCACTGGACTCCCCCGGGGAGCTGTTTTTT; CDR3: CASRPLDSPGELFF; J: TRBJ2-2; size: many; V: TRBV27; D: NA
DNA: TGCAGTGCTAGCTGGTCCGGGGGCCAGGACACTGAAGCTTTCTTT; CDR3: CSASWSGGQDTEAFF; J: TRBJ1-1; size: NA; V: TRBV20-1; D: NA
DNA: TGTGCCAGCTCACCGACTAGCGGGAGGGCCGGGTACGAGCAGTACTTC; CDR3: CASSPTSGRAGYEQYF; J: TRBJ2-7; size: many; V: TRBV18; D: TRBD2
DNA: TGTGCCAGCAGTTATGGGGACAGGCGAAACACTGAAGCTTTCTTT; CDR3: CASSYGDRRNTEAFF; J: TRBJ1-1; size: many; V: TRBV28; D: TRBD1
DNA: TGTGCCAGCAGCTCGACCCTAGACTATGGCTACACCTTC; CDR3: CASSSTLDYGYTF; J: TRBJ1-2; size: NA; V: TRBV6-1; D: NA
DNA: TGTGCCAGCAGCTTATGGCAGGGTCGGGAGGAGACCCAGTACTTC; CDR3: CASSLWQGREETQYF; J: TRBJ2-5; size: NA; V: TRBV11-2; D: NA
DNA: TGTGCCAGTAGTCCCCGGGGACAGGACGCCTATGGCTACACCTTC; CDR3: CASSPRGQDAYGYTF; J: TRBJ1-2; size: NA; V: TRBV19; D: TRBD1
DNA: TGTGCCTGGAGTCAAGGGGGCGGTGGAGACTATGGCTACACCTTC; CDR3: CAWSQGGGGDYGYTF; J: TRBJ1-2; size: many; V: TRBV30; D: TRBD1
DNA: TGTGCCAGCAGTGAAAACCCGGGGAGGCTCGAGCAGTACTTC; CDR3: CASSENPGRLEQYF; J: TRBJ2-7; size: NA; V: TRBV6-1; D: NA
DNA: TGTGCCAGCAGCCAAGATCCTCTTCATTACCGGAACACTGAAGCTTTCTTT; CDR3: CASSQDPLHYRNTEAFF; J: TRBJ1-1; size: many; V: TRBV3-1; D: NA
DNA: TGTGCCAGCAGCCCTACAGGGAACGACCAGCCCCAGCATTTT; CDR3: CASSPTGNDQPQHF; J: TRBJ1-5; size: NA; V: TRBV6-2/TRBV6-3; D: NA
DNA: TGCGCCAGCAGCCGAACGGGACAAACTAACTATGGCTACACCTTC; CDR3: CASSRTGQTNYGYTF; J: TRBJ1-2; size: NA; V: TRBV5-1; D: NA
DNA: TGTGCCAGCAGCTTAGCCGAGCACGAGCAGTACTTC; CDR3: CASSLAEHEQYF; J: TRBJ2-7; size: many; V: TRBV11-2; D: NA